Presented here are 4 T cell receptor beta chains from one specimen sequenced in a study of blood T cell repertoires in COVID-19. Clones were read by immunoSEQ multiplex PCR, and TCRdb kept only the in-frame ones, dropping some. The table includes fewer than 400,000 clones, around 84% detected once. The sequenced sample consisted of peripheral blood. All receptors derive from a human donor in a cohort sampled during active COVID-19.

The rearrangement joins TRBV6-4 to TRBJ2-2; D perhaps matches TRBD2 (6 bases). Germline V gives CDR1 MRHNA, CDR2 SNTAGT. The CDR3 contains 14 residues. V was clipped by 7 bases and J by 1 base, with 10 bases between them. The CDR3: CASKPGLNTGELFF. In DNA form, the CDR3 reads TGTGCCAGCAAGCCGGGACTGAACACCGGGGAGCTGTTTTTT.

Details on this clone: The same CDR3 can be traced to other DNA sequences in this sample. V gene TRBV11-2 combines with J gene TRBJ2-7; 13 nucleotides align to TRBD2. The CDR3 has 15 residues. Trimming at V came to 3 bases and at J to 6 bases, leaving 5 bases not matched to a gene. CDR1 SGHAT and CDR2 FQNNGV come from the germline V gene. For the CDR3, the DNA is TGTGCCAGCAGCTTCACCGGGACTAGCGGGACCGAGCAGTACTTC. Amino acids: CASSFTGTSGTEQYF. Together with reference TRBV11-2 and TRBJ2-7, the CDR3 gives the full variable domain: EAGVAQSPRYKIIEKRQSVAFWCNPISGHATLYWYQQILGQGPKLLIQFQNNGVVDDSQLPKDRFSAERLKGVDSTLKIQPAKLEDSAVYLCASSFTGTSGTEQYFGPGTRLTVT.

The V call is TRBV19, the J call TRBJ2-2; 11 nucleotides match TRBD2. The V segment lost 5 bases and the J segment 0 bases; nucleotides outside the gene matches: 5. The germline CDR1 and CDR2 sequences are LNHDA and SQIVND (reference sequence). The CDR3 extends over 17 amino acids. CDR3 sequence (DNA): TGTGCCAGTAGTTGGGCTAGCGGGGGGTCGAACACCGGGGAGCTGTTTTTT. This codes for CASSWASGGSNTGELFF.

This clone was observed a single time. V and J are TRBV5-6 and TRBJ2-5; perhaps TRBD1 as D (6 bases). The CDR3 spans 17 residues. V shed 0 bases and J shed 2 bases, with 17 bases lying between them. Germline CDR1 SGHDT, CDR2 YYEEEE. CDR3: CASSLGISRTAQETQYF. The CDR3 DNA is TGTGCCAGCAGCTTGGGGATCAGCCGGACAGCTCAAGAGACCCAGTACTTC.